These T cell receptor beta chains were read from a single sample in a study of blood T cell repertoires in COVID-19. The table came from immunoSEQ multiplex PCR; TCRdb's copy has only in-frame clones and leaves some out. Of over 150,000 clones in the sample, 84% were seen once. Source material: peripheral blood. All receptors derive from a human donor in a cohort sampled during active COVID-19. Each CDR3 is given with its conserved first and last residue. Each record gives: D gene, clone size, V gene, J gene, CDR3 DNA, CDR3 protein. The D gene is left open where the match is weak. Size values are once, few and many counts, or a class for expanded clones, and some rows have none.

D: TRBD2; size: .; V: TRBV4-2; J: TRBJ2-2; DNA: TGTGCCAGCACCCCGGGACTAGCGGGAGGAAACACCGGGGAGCTGTTTTTT; CDR3: CASTPGLAGGNTGELFF
D: .; size: .; V: TRBV2; J: TRBJ2-3; DNA: TGTGCCAGCAGTGATACAGGGGAGGGCACAGATACGCAGTATTTT; CDR3: CASSDTGEGTDTQYF
D: TRBD1; size: few; V: TRBV19; J: TRBJ1-2; DNA: TGTGCCAGTAGGGACAGGGGAGTCGACTATGGCTACACCTTC; CDR3: CASRDRGVDYGYTF
D: TRBD1; size: .; V: TRBV12-3/TRBV12-4; J: TRBJ2-7; DNA: TGTGCCAGCAGTGGGACAGCCGGCTACGAGCAGTACTTC; CDR3: CASSGTAGYEQYF
D: .; size: .; V: TRBV3-1/TRBV3-2; J: TRBJ2-5; DNA: TGTGCCAGCAGCCGGGTGGGTGGAGGAGAGACCCAGTACTTC; CDR3: CASSRVGGGETQYF
D: .; size: .; V: TRBV24-1; J: TRBJ1-5; DNA: TGTGCCACCAGTGATGCAGGAATCGGGAAGCAGCCCCAGCATTTT; CDR3: CATSDAGIGKQPQHF
D: .; size: .; V: TRBV27; J: TRBJ2-1; DNA: TGTGCCAGCAGTCCAAACTCCCATAAAGAGCAGTTCTTC; CDR3: CASSPNSHKEQFF
D: .; size: .; V: TRBV28; J: TRBJ2-7; DNA: TGTGCCAGCCAATCCACGACGGGGATTTACGAGCAGTACTTC; CDR3: CASQSTTGIYEQYF
D: .; size: .; V: TRBV3-1/TRBV3-2; J: TRBJ1-1; DNA: TGTGCCAGCAGCCAAAAACCCTTTACGGGGGTCACTGAAGCTTTCTTT; CDR3: CASSQKPFTGVTEAFF
D: .; size: .; V: TRBV5-4; J: TRBJ1-4; DNA: TGTGCCAGCAGCTCCAGTGGAGTTGGGGGCGAAAAACTGTTTTTT; CDR3: CASSSSGVGGEKLFF
D: TRBD1; size: .; V: TRBV24-1; J: TRBJ2-1; DNA: TGTGCCACCAGTGAATCGGGACAGCTCTCCAATGAGCAGTTCTTC; CDR3: CATSESGQLSNEQFF
D: .; size: .; V: TRBV4-1; J: TRBJ2-1; DNA: TGCGCCAGCAGCCCTCCGCGGAATGAGCAGTTCTTC; CDR3: CASSPPRNEQFF
D: .; size: .; V: TRBV6-2/TRBV6-3; J: TRBJ1-2; DNA: TGTGCCAGCAGCCAGGCCCGGACACAGATTAACTATGGCTACACCTTC; CDR3: CASSQARTQINYGYTF
D: .; size: .; V: TRBV6-5; J: TRBJ2-2; DNA: TGTGCCAGCTTGAGGCAGGGGCGAGGCACCGGGGAGCTGTTTTTT; CDR3: CASLRQGRGTGELFF
D: TRBD2; size: few; V: TRBV4-2; J: TRBJ2-5; DNA: TGTGCCAGCAGCCAAGACAGCGGACTAGCAGTACAAGAGACCCAGTACTTC; CDR3: CASSQDSGLAVQETQYF
D: .; size: .; V: TRBV6-6; J: TRBJ1-2; DNA: TGTGCCAGCAGTTACTCGAATTGGGTGGTCCAGGATGGCTACACCTTC; CDR3: CASSYSNWVVQDGYTF
D: .; size: .; V: TRBV5-1; J: TRBJ2-3; DNA: TGCGCCAGCAGCTGGGCAGCCACGCAGTATTTT; CDR3: CASSWAATQYF
D: TRBD1; size: .; V: TRBV19; J: TRBJ1-1; DNA: TGTGCCAGTAGTGCTCCTCCGGGACAGGGTTCGAGAGCTTTCTTT; CDR3: CASSAPPGQGSRAFF
D: TRBD2; size: .; V: TRBV6-2/TRBV6-3; J: TRBJ2-1; DNA: TGTGCCAGCAGTTACCTGGGACTAGGGCTTGATGAGCAGTTCTTC; CDR3: CASSYLGLGLDEQFF
D: .; size: .; V: TRBV28; J: TRBJ2-5; DNA: TGTGCCAGCAGTTTGGTACAAGAGGGGACCCAGTACTTC; CDR3: CASSLVQEGTQYF
D: .; size: once; V: TRBV6-5; J: TRBJ2-1; DNA: TGTGCCAGCAGAGAGACAGGGAGGAATGAGCAGTTCTTC; CDR3: CASRETGRNEQFF
D: TRBD2; size: once; V: TRBV7-7; J: TRBJ2-1; DNA: TGTGCTAGCAGCCCAGGGCCTAGCGGGAGTAATGAGCAGTTCTTC; CDR3: CASSPGPSGSNEQFF
D: .; size: .; V: TRBV20-1; J: TRBJ1-5; DNA: TGCAGTGCTAGTCTGGCTCATAGCAATCAGCCCCAGCATTTT; CDR3: CSASLAHSNQPQHF
D: TRBD1; size: .; V: TRBV2; J: TRBJ1-1; DNA: TGTGCCAGCAGGACAGGGGGTACTGAAGCTTTCTTT; CDR3: CASRTGGTEAFF
D: TRBD1; size: .; V: TRBV18; J: TRBJ2-3; DNA: TGTGCCAGCTCACAGGGGACAGGGGCTCCAGATACGCAGTATTTT; CDR3: CASSQGTGAPDTQYF
D: TRBD2; size: .; V: TRBV30; J: TRBJ2-5; DNA: TGTGCCTGGAGTGTTGCTAGCGGGGGTCTCGTGTACTTC; CDR3: CAWSVASGGLVYF
D: .; size: .; V: TRBV7-9; J: TRBJ1-6; DNA: TGTGCCAGCAGCTTAGGAGCGGGGGCCGGTTCACCCCTCCACTTT; CDR3: CASSLGAGAGSPLHF
D: TRBD1; size: .; V: TRBV18; J: TRBJ2-7; DNA: TGTGCCAGCTCACCGGGGACAGGGGGGTCCTACGAGCAGTACTTC; CDR3: CASSPGTGGSYEQYF
D: TRBD2; size: .; V: TRBV18; J: TRBJ2-1; DNA: TGTGCCAGCTCACCGGGACTAGCGGGAAACAATGAGCAGTTCTTC; CDR3: CASSPGLAGNNEQFF
D: .; size: .; V: TRBV18; J: TRBJ2-7; DNA: TGTGCCAGCTCACAAAGTCGGGTAGACGAGCAGTACTTC; CDR3: CASSQSRVDEQYF
D: TRBD2; size: .; V: TRBV9; J: TRBJ2-1; DNA: TGTGCCAGCAGCCCTTGGACTAGCGGGAGGAGTCAGCAGTTCTTC; CDR3: CASSPWTSGRSQQFF
D: .; size: .; V: TRBV3-1/TRBV3-2; J: TRBJ1-3; DNA: TGTGCCAGCAGTCTAGACTCTGGAAACACCATATATTTT; CDR3: CASSLDSGNTIYF
D: .; size: once; V: TRBV3-1/TRBV3-2; J: TRBJ2-7; DNA: TGTGCCAGCAGCCAAGGACAGCCTCCCTACGAGCAGTACTTC; CDR3: CASSQGQPPYEQYF
D: TRBD1; size: once; V: TRBV28; J: TRBJ1-4; DNA: TGTGCCAGCAGTAACCTCCCGACAGGGACGGCTGAAAAACTGTTTTTT; CDR3: CASSNLPTGTAEKLFF
D: TRBD1; size: .; V: TRBV6-5; J: TRBJ2-2; DNA: TGTGCCACCTGGACAGGGAAAACCGGGGAGCTGTTTTTT; CDR3: CATWTGKTGELFF
D: TRBD2; size: .; V: TRBV30; J: TRBJ2-7; DNA: TGTGCCTGGAGGGGACTATGGGAGCAGTACTTC; CDR3: CAWRGLWEQYF
D: .; size: .; V: TRBV3-1/TRBV3-2; J: TRBJ1-3; DNA: TGTGCCAGCAGCCCTCTGCTCGGAGGGGGAAACACCATATATTTT; CDR3: CASSPLLGGGNTIYF
D: TRBD1; size: few; V: TRBV2; J: TRBJ2-1; DNA: TGTGCCAGCAGTGAAAGAAGGACAGGGGGCGGGTCTGAGCAGTTCTTC; CDR3: CASSERRTGGGSEQFF
D: .; size: .; V: TRBV5-1; J: TRBJ2-5; DNA: TGCGCCAGCAGCTTCACTTCAGAGACCCAGTACTTC; CDR3: CASSFTSETQYF
D: .; size: few; V: TRBV14; J: TRBJ1-5; DNA: TGTGCCAGCAGCCAAACGAGAATCTCGCGTCCCCAGCATTTT; CDR3: CASSQTRISRPQHF
D: .; size: .; V: TRBV12-3/TRBV12-4; J: TRBJ1-2; DNA: TGTGCCAGCAGTTTGGAGGGACTTTATGGCTACACCTTC; CDR3: CASSLEGLYGYTF
D: .; size: .; V: TRBV20-1; J: TRBJ2-7; DNA: TGCAGTGCTAGTCGCAGGGGCCCTCCCAACGAGCAGTACTTC; CDR3: CSASRRGPPNEQYF
D: TRBD2; size: .; V: TRBV29-1; J: TRBJ2-1; DNA: TGCAGCTCCTCCCTAGCGGGAGGGGTCGATGAGCAGTTCTTC; CDR3: CSSSLAGGVDEQFF
D: .; size: .; V: TRBV5-1; J: TRBJ2-1; DNA: TGCGCCAGCAGCACACAATCCTCCTACAATGAGCAGTTCTTC; CDR3: CASSTQSSYNEQFF
D: .; size: .; V: TRBV27; J: TRBJ1-1; DNA: TGTGCCAGCTCCTCCACCCGGGCAGGGGTGCGGACTGAAGCTTTCTTT; CDR3: CASSSTRAGVRTEAFF
D: .; size: .; V: TRBV6-5; J: TRBJ2-4; DNA: TGTGCCAGCAGCGATGGGGGGGCCAAAAACATTCAGTACTTC; CDR3: CASSDGGAKNIQYF
D: TRBD1; size: .; V: TRBV5-1; J: TRBJ1-2; DNA: TGCGCCAGCAGCTCGGGACAGGTGCCTGGCTACACCTTC; CDR3: CASSSGQVPGYTF
D: .; size: .; V: TRBV4-2; J: TRBJ2-1; DNA: TGTGCCAGCAGCCAAGGACGGGTTTTCAGGGATGAGCAGTTCTTC; CDR3: CASSQGRVFRDEQFF